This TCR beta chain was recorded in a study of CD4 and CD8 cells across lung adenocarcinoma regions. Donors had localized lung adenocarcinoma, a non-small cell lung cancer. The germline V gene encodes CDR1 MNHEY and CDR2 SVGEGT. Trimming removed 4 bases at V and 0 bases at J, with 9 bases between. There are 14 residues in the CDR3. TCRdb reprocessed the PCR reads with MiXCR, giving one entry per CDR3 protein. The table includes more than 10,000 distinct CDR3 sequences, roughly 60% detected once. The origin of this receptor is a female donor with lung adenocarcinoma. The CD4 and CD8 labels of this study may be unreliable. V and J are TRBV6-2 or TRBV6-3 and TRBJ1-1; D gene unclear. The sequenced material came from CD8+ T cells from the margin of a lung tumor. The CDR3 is CASSSIQLNTEAFF. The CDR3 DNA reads TGTGCCAGCAGTTCAATACAGCTGAACACTGAAGCTTTCTTT.